The 3 T cell receptor beta chains presented below share a single source sample, sequenced in a study of OX40 agonist ivuxolimab in advanced cancers. TCRdb's table, derived via immunoSEQ multiplex PCR, lists solely in-frame clones and lacks some. This sample has approximately 40,000 clones, with 88% found just once. This sample comprised CD4+ or CD8+ T cells sorted from blood, obtained in a trial of the OX40 agonist ivuxolimab. The receptors stem from an adult with an advanced solid tumor such as melanoma, head and neck, liver or kidney cancer.

This clone showed up just once. The chain employs TRBV6-5 and TRBJ1-1; D is undetermined. This CDR3 comprises 15 residues. Germline V CDR1 and CDR2: MNHEY, SVGAGI. Deletions cut 4 bases from V and 1 base from J, with 13 bases between. This CDR3 reads CASSSSRVGNTEAFF. In DNA, the CDR3 is TGTGCCAGCAGTTCCTCGAGGGTGGGGAACACTGAAGCTTTCTTT.

V usage is TRBV19 and J usage is TRBJ2-7, with no clear D. The germline V gene encodes CDR1 LNHDA and CDR2 SQIVND (reference sequence). CDR3 length: 13 amino acids. Trimming removed 2 bases from V and 0 bases from J, with 5 bases in between. CDR3 sequence reads: CASSITFSYEQYF. As DNA, the CDR3 is TGTGCCAGTAGTATAACCTTCTCCTACGAGCAGTACTTC.

The rearrangement joins TRBV6-6 to TRBJ1-2; 7 nucleotides line up with TRBD1. The CDR3 spans 14 residues. Looked up from germline, CDR1 is MNHNY and CDR2 is SVGAGI (reference sequence). With V trimmed by 2 bases and J by 7 bases, 7 bases remained unmatched. The CDR3 loop is CASSYRRTGAGYTF. CDR3 DNA sequence: TGTGCCAGCAGTTACCGGCGGACAGGTGCTGGCTACACCTTC.